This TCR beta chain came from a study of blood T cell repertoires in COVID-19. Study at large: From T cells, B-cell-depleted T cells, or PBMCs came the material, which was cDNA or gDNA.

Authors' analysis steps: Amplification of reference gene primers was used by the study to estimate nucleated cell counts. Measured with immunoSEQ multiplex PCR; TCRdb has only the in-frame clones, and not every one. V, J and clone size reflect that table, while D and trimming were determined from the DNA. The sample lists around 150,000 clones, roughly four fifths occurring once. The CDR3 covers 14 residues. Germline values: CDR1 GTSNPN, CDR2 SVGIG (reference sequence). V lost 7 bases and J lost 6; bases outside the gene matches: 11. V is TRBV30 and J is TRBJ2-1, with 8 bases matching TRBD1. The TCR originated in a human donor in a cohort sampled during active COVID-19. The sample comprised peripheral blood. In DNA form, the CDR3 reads TGTGCCTACAGGGGGGCACGTGTACGCAATGAGCAGTTCTTC. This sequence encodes CAYRGARVRNEQFF.